This T cell receptor (beta chain) came from a study (dated by TCRdb to the mid-2010s). The germline V and J ends show losses of 7 bases and 2 bases respectively, and no gene match explains 6 bases of the junction. Including the terminal cysteine and phenylalanine, the CDR3 comprises 16 residues. Only CDR3 DNA remains: 48 bases, in frame from the first base. Concerning this clonotype itself: What this receptor recognizes is not known. No base quality values were provided; no much bigger clone lies one nucleotide off.

Receptor libraries were prepared by RT-PCR. Sequencer: Illumina MiSeq. Clones were called with MiXCR by TCRdb after fastp trimmed the public reads at Q25, and only in-frame beta chains were retained. Each record represents a unique CDR3 protein, reported with the most common genes and DNA among its rows. For this sample there are more than 550,000 distinct CDR3 sequences; 11% to 15% appear just once. Jointly, the top ten make up 3% to 4.5% of the sample. This receptor was taken from a female donor in good health, serving as a healthy control. The chain is encoded by TRBV12-3 or TRBV12-4 joined to TRBJ2-4; 12 bases in the middle match TRBD2. Sequenced input: memory CD4+ T cells from blood. The CDR3 here reads CASIPGLAGSKNIQYF. The nucleotide sequence reads as follows: TGTGCCAGCATCCCTGGACTAGCGGGGTCCAAAAACATTCAGTACTTC.